Listed below are T cell receptor beta chains from one sample, sequenced in a study of regulatory T cells in long-lasting Graves disease. One entry per CDR3 protein, called by TCRdb with MiXCR from the multiplex PCR reads. The table records some 430,000 distinct CDR3 sequences, roughly 21% of them present only once. The input for sequencing was peripheral blood mononuclear cells (PBMCs), taken when the disease was refractory, from a patient treated with antithyroid drugs. The source is a female donor with Graves disease. Both conserved end residues are part of each CDR3. A D gene is named only where the DNA matches it firmly. Only some rows state a clone size, as once, few, many or a class for expanded clones.

.	once	TRBJ2-5	TRBV6-2/TRBV6-3	TGTGCCAGCAGTCTACGCCCCATTGATAGAACCCAGTACTTC	CASSLRPIDRTQYF
TRBD2	.	TRBJ2-5	TRBV7-9	TGTGCCAGCAGCCAACTAGCGGTGGGTGGTGAGACCCAGTACTTC	CASSQLAVGGETQYF
TRBD2	many	TRBJ2-5	TRBV20-1	TGCAGTGCCGCGGCGCGGGGGGTGTTTGAGACCCAGTACTTC	CSAAARGVFETQYF
.	.	TRBJ2-5	TRBV4-2	TGTGCCAGCAGCCAGGCACGGACCGCGGGGGAGACCCAGTACTTC	CASSQARTAGETQYF
.	many	TRBJ1-2	TRBV6-1	TGTGCCAGCAGTCGATTGCAGGACATCCTTAACTATGGCTACACCTTC	CASSRLQDILNYGYTF
.	once	TRBJ1-5	TRBV11-2	TGTGCCGGCAGCTTAGGCTTGGCAGAAAATCAGCCCCAGCATTTT	CAGSLGLAENQPQHF
TRBD1	many	TRBJ1-4	TRBV3-1	TGTGCCAGCAGCCCCATCGGGACAGGGGCTGAAAAACTGTTTTTT	CASSPIGTGAEKLFF
TRBD2	few	TRBJ2-2	TRBV13	TGTGCCAGCAGCTTCAACCCCCTTAGCGGGGGAGCGAACACCGGGGAGCTGTTTTTT	CASSFNPLSGGANTGELFF
TRBD1	many	TRBJ2-7	TRBV6-1	TGTGCCAGTACTAACAGGGGAAGCTCCTACGAGCAGTACTTC	CASTNRGSSYEQYF
.	many	TRBJ2-5	TRBV6-1	TGTGCCAGCAGTGAATATGGCAGACAAGAGACCCAGTACTTC	CASSEYGRQETQYF
TRBD1	many	TRBJ1-1	TRBV27	TGTGCCAGCAGATTTACAGGGGGCGAAGCTTTCTTT	CASRFTGGEAFF
.	.	TRBJ1-5	TRBV11-2	TGTGCCAGCAGCGTCACAGGAGATCAGCCCCAGCATTTT	CASSVTGDQPQHF
TRBD2	.	TRBJ2-7	TRBV7-2	TGTGCCAGCAGCTTAGGAAGGGCTAGCGGGAGGAATCTCTACGAGCAGTACTTC	CASSLGRASGRNLYEQYF
.	few	TRBJ1-1	TRBV7-8	TGTGCCACCCATGGGCCTATGAACACTGAAGCTTTCTTT	CATHGPMNTEAFF
TRBD1	.	TRBJ1-5	TRBV2	TGTGCCAGCAATCCGGACAGGGGTCAGCCCCAGCATTTT	CASNPDRGQPQHF
.	few	TRBJ1-6	TRBV25-1	TGTGCCAGCAGCGCTAGTACAGGCTATAATTCACCCCTCCACTTT	CASSASTGYNSPLHF
.	many	TRBJ1-2	TRBV19	TGTGCCAGCAGTCCCCGGACGGGGACCAACTATGGCTACACCTTC	CASSPRTGTNYGYTF
TRBD1	few	TRBJ2-2	TRBV6-1	TGTGCCAGCAGCGATGGGACAGGAGACCCTACCGGGGAGCTGTTTTTT	CASSDGTGDPTGELFF
.	many	TRBJ2-7	TRBV28	TGTGCCAGCAGTTTCTCAAAATACTACGAGCAGTACTTC	CASSFSKYYEQYF
.	many	TRBJ1-5	TRBV12-3/TRBV12-4	TGTGCCAGCAGCAGACAGGTCGAGCAGCCCCAGCATTTT	CASSRQVEQPQHF
.	few	TRBJ1-1	TRBV29-1	TGCAGCGTTGCTCCGGTGATCAACACTGAAGCTTTCTTT	CSVAPVINTEAFF
.	many	TRBJ1-1	TRBV27	TGTGCCAGCAGTTTAAGTGGCAGATCGAACACTGAAGCTTTCTTT	CASSLSGRSNTEAFF
TRBD2	few	TRBJ2-3	TRBV19	TGTGCCAGTAGTATAGCCCAACGACTAGCGGGCGACCGCGATGCGCAGTATTTT	CASSIAQRLAGDRDAQYF
.	many	TRBJ1-1	TRBV2	TGTGCCAGCAGCGCAGGGGCCGGAGCTTTCTTT	CASSAGAGAFF
.	.	TRBJ1-2	TRBV20-1	TGCACTGCTGGGGCGCAAGGCTACACCTTC	CTAGAQGYTF
.	few	TRBJ1-5	TRBV20-1	TGCAGTGCTAGAGTATCGGGTGGAGGCAATCAGCCCCAGCATTTT	CSARVSGGGNQPQHF
.	many	TRBJ1-1	TRBV28	TGTGCCAGCAGCCCACAGGAAACTGAAGCTTTCTTT	CASSPQETEAFF
.	few	TRBJ2-5	TRBV5-1	TGCGCCAGCAGAGAGGGTCGGGAGACCCAGTACTTC	CASREGRETQYF
TRBD1	many	TRBJ1-2	TRBV28	TGTGCCAGTTTCGGACAGGCAATTAAGTACTATGGCTACACCTTC	CASFGQAIKYYGYTF
.	few	TRBJ2-5	TRBV6-2/TRBV6-3	TGTGCCAGCAGTTACCTCCTAGCCGAGACCCAGTACTTC	CASSYLLAETQYF
.	many	TRBJ1-2	TRBV11-2	TGTGCCAGCACCTCGACCGGGACCAGTTATGGCTACACCTTC	CASTSTGTSYGYTF
.	.	TRBJ1-1	TRBV4-1	TGCGCCAGCAGCCAAGCCCAGCATTATCGAGCGGGGCCGAACACTGAAGCTTTCTTT	CASSQAQHYRAGPNTEAFF
.	few	TRBJ2-7	TRBV28	TGTGCCAGCAGTTTGGGGCACATAACCTACGAGCAGTACTTC	CASSLGHITYEQYF
.	few	TRBJ2-7	TRBV29-1	TGCAGCGTTGTCGGAGAAAAGAATTACGAGCAGTACTTC	CSVVGEKNYEQYF
.	many	TRBJ1-1	TRBV5-1	TGCGCCAGCAGCTTGAGAGGGGACACTGAAGCTTTCTTT	CASSLRGDTEAFF
TRBD2	many	TRBJ2-7	TRBV28	TGTGCCAGCGGTCATTCTAGCGGGAGCTCCTACGAGCAGTACTTC	CASGHSSGSSYEQYF
TRBD1	.	TRBJ1-1	TRBV19	TGTGCCAGTAGTATTGACAGGGCGGACACTGAAGCTTTCTTT	CASSIDRADTEAFF